The 4 T cell receptor beta chains given below trace back to one sample, sequenced in a study of blood T cell repertoires in COVID-19. Some clones are missing from TCRdb's copy, which holds only in-frame ones; the method was immunoSEQ multiplex PCR. Of hundreds of thousands of clones detected, approximately 78% appear once; the ten largest clones hold roughly 12%. Sequencing was done on a sample of peripheral blood. These receptors originate from an older woman with active or convalescent COVID-19.

J is TRBJ2-3 and V is TRBV14; TRBD1 matches 8 bases. The ends lost 0 bases at V and 8 bases at J; junction bases unmatched: 4. CDR1 is SGHDN, CDR2 FVKESK, per germline. The CDR3 is 14 residues long. This CDR3 is CASSQDGQGSTQYF. CDR3 nucleotides: TGTGCCAGCAGCCAAGATGGACAGGGTAGTACGCAGTATTTT. Variable domain in full (rest from reference TRBV14 and TRBJ2-3): EAGVTQFPSHSVIEKGQTVTLRCDPISGHDNLYWYRRVMGKEIKFLLHFVKESKQDESGMPNNRFLAERTGGTYSTLKVQPAELEDSGVYFCASSQDGQGSTQYFGPGTRLTVL.

Of note for this clone: No DNA is shown, since the ends of the CDR3 on it are uncertain; the CDR3 is the one TCRdb lists. The V gene is TRBV6-5, the J gene TRBJ1-6; TRBD1 is taken as the D call from the table, unchecked against the DNA. Germline values: CDR1 MNHEY, CDR2 SVGAGI. The CDR3 numbers 15 amino acids, ends counted. The CDR3 sequence is CASSTSTGSNSPLHF.

The CDR3 DNA is TGCGCCAGCAGGGCAGGTAGCTCTGGGGCCAACGTCCTGACTTTC. It specifies CASRAGSSGANVLTF. The chain couples TRBV10-2 to TRBJ2-6; D gene ambiguous. Trimming shortened V by 6 bases and J by 0 bases, and 9 bases separated the two germline ends. CDR1 and CDR2 from the germline V gene are WSHSY and SAAADI. The CDR3 has 15 residues.

This clone was observed once. J is TRBJ2-7 and V is TRBV6-5, with 8 bases lining up with TRBD2. This CDR3 has 15 residues. Looked up from germline, CDR1 is MNHEY and CDR2 is SVGAGI. With 0 bases clipped from V and 3 bases from J, the junction kept 4 bases outside the gene matches. The CDR3 here is CASSYSVAGGYEQYF. The CDR3 nucleotides read TGTGCCAGCAGTTACTCCGTGGCGGGGGGCTACGAGCAGTACTTC.